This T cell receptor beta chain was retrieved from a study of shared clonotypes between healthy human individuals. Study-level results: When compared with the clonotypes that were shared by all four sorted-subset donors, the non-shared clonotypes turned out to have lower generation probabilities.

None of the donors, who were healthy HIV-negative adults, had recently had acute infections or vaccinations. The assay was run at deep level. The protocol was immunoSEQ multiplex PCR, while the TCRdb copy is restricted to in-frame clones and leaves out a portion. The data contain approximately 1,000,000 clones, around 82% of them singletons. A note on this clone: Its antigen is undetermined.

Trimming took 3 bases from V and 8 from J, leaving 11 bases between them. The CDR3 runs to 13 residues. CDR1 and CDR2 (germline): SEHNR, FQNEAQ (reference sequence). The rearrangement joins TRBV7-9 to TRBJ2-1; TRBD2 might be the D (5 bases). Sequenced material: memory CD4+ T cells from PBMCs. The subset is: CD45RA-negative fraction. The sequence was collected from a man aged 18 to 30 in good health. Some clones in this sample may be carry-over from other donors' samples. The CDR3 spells CASSFWQRDEQFF. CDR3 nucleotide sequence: TGTGCCAGCAGCTTTTGGCAGAGGGATGAGCAGTTCTTC.